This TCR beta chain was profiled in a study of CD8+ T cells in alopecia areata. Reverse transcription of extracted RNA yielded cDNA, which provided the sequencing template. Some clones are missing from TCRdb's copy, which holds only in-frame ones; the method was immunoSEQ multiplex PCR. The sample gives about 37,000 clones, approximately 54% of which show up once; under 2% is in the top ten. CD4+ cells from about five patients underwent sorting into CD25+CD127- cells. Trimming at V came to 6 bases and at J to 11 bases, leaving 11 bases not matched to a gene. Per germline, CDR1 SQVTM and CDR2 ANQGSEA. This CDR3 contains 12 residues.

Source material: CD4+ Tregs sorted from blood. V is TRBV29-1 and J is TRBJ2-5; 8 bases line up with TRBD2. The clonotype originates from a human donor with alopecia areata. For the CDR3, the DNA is TGCAGCGTAGGTCCGGGAGCGGGGGAGCAGTACTTC. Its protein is CSVGPGAGEQYF.